These 11 T cell receptor beta chains came from one sample sequenced in a study of response to subunit inactivated influenza vaccine. TCRdb reprocessed the RT-PCR reads with MiXCR, giving one entry per CDR3 protein. The sample lists around 500,000 distinct CDR3 sequences; approximately 11% were seen once. Sequencing used PBMCs from blood, obtained around seven weeks after vaccination. The receptors derive from a man aged 45-65 years who received an inactivated influenza vaccine.

This clonotype showed up just once. The J gene is TRBJ2-1, the V gene TRBV5-5; D is unclear. CDR3 length equals 15 residues. Germline assignment: CDR1 SGHKS and CDR2 YYEKEE (reference sequence). Deletions cut 0 bases from V and 0 bases from J, with 7 bases between. The CDR3 DNA sequence: TGTGCCAGCAGCTTGGACAAGGGCTCCTACAATGAGCAGTTCTTC. Translated: CASSLDKGSYNEQFF.

The CDR3, as DNA: TGCAGTGCTACCAACAGACAGGGGACTGGAAACACCATATATTTT. Translation: CSATNRQGTGNTIYF. The chain is built from TRBV20-1 and TRBJ1-3; 8 bases are a match to TRBD1. Germline CDR1 DFQATT, CDR2 SNEGSKA (reference sequence). The CDR3 length is 15 residues. The V gene end was trimmed by 4 bases and the J gene end by 2 bases; junction bases not matched to a gene: 7.

Only a few counts were recorded for this clonotype. The chain carries TRBV7-2 and TRBJ2-7; possibly TRBD2 for D (6 bases). The CDR3 sequence is 13 residues long. V lost 1 base and J 5 bases, leaving 9 bases between the germline ends. In germline, CDR1 is SGHTA, CDR2 FQGNSA. The CDR3 nucleotides read TGTGCCAGCAGCTTAGGCGGCGGGAACGAGCAGTACTTC. Protein: CASSLGGGNEQYF.

This clonotype has a count of ten or more. The gene calls are TRBV7-2 and TRBJ2-3, with TRBD2 matching over 13 bases. The ends lost 5 bases at V and 6 bases at J; junction bases unmatched: 8. The CDR3 runs 16 residues. Looked up from germline, CDR1 is SGHTA and CDR2 is FQGNSA. The CDR3 region has the DNA TGTGCCAGCAGCACTAGCGGGGGGGCCTTTTCGGATACGCAGTATTTT. It is translated as CASSTSGGAFSDTQYF.

The J gene is TRBJ2-2, the V gene TRBV7-8, with D unclear. Germline lookup yields CDR1 SGHVS and CDR2 FQNEAQ. The CDR3 extends over 15 amino acids. Trimming pared 1 base from V and 6 bases from J, leaving 12 bases between. The chain's CDR3 is CASSLEAYFAGELFF. CDR3 DNA sequence: TGTGCCAGCAGCTTAGAGGCCTACTTTGCCGGGGAGCTGTTTTTT. The full variable domain, completed using reference TRBV7-8 and TRBJ2-2, is GAGVSQSPRYKVAKRGQDVALRCDPISGHVSLFWYQQALGQGPEFLTYFQNEAQLDKSGLPSDRFFAERPEGSVSTLKIQRTQQEDSAVYLCASSLEAYFAGELFFGEGSRLTVL.

This clonotype was counted at least ten times. This sequence joins TRBV10-3 and TRBJ2-7; D remains unclear. The CDR3 runs 15 residues. V lost 3 bases to trimming and J lost 6 bases, with 18 bases between them. Germline V gene sequence: CDR1 ENHRY, CDR2 SYGVKD. CDR3 protein: CAISERAPNLLEQYF. CDR3 coding DNA: TGTGCCATCAGTGAACGGGCCCCCAACCTCCTCGAGCAGTACTTC.

The V gene is TRBV3-1, the J gene TRBJ2-5, with 10 positions matching TRBD2. The CDR3 is 17 residues long. Germline-derived CDR1 and CDR2 are LGHDT and YNNKEL (reference sequence). Germline trimming cut 0 bases from V and 7 bases from J; bases unmatched to any gene: 11. CDR3 sequence reads: CASSQDGGLASFGTQYF. The DNA for the CDR3 is TGTGCCAGCAGCCAAGATGGGGGACTAGCGAGTTTTGGGACCCAGTACTTC.

This clonotype was seen more than once but under ten times. This rearrangement joins TRBV3-1 to TRBJ2-1; D is uncertain. In germline, CDR1 is LGHDT, CDR2 YNNKEL (reference sequence). Trimming pared 1 base from V and 9 bases from J, leaving 13 bases between. This CDR3 spans 14 amino acids. CDR3 DNA sequence: TGTGCCAGCAGCCAAGCACGCGGTGTGGGTGAGCAGTTCTTC. Protein: CASSQARGVGEQFF.

The table lists this clonotype with a few counts. The rearrangement links TRBV7-3 to TRBJ2-6, with 11 nucleotides matching TRBD2. The CDR3 extends over 18 amino acids. After removal of 4 bases from V and 0 bases from J, the junction contained 5 bases not matched to a gene. Germline V gives CDR1 SGHTA, CDR2 FQGTGA. CDR3 sequence reads: CASSSLAGGISGANVLTF. CDR3 sequence (DNA): TGTGCCAGCAGCTCCTTAGCGGGAGGGATCTCTGGGGCCAACGTCCTGACTTTC. Full variable domain (missing parts from reference TRBV7-3 and TRBJ2-6): GAGVSQTPSNKVTEKGKYVELRCDPISGHTALYWYRQSLGQGPEFLIYFQGTGAADDSGLPNDRFFAVRPEGSVSTLKIQRTERGDSAVYLCASSSLAGGISGANVLTFGAGSRLTVL.

The rearrangement joins TRBV5-6 to TRBJ2-6; possible D gene TRBD2, 5 bases. V lost 2 bases, J lost 2 bases, and 11 bases lay in between. Germline V gives CDR1 SGHDT, CDR2 YYEEEE. The CDR3 runs 16 residues. CDR3 bases: TGTGCCAGCAGCTTAGGTCCCGGGGCTGGGGCCAACGTCCTGACTTTC. Translated: CASSLGPGAGANVLTF.

J is TRBJ2-7 and V is TRBV7-2, with a possible D match to TRBD1 (5 bases). This CDR3 has 14 residues. Per the germline V gene, CDR1 is SGHTA and CDR2 is FQGNSA. Trimming removed 4 bases from V and 7 bases from J, with 17 bases in between. The CDR3 is CASSYGAGLTEQYF. For the CDR3, the DNA is TGTGCCAGCAGCTATGGGGCAGGGCTTACGGAGCAGTACTTC.